The rows below give T cell receptor beta chains drawn from one sample of a study of OX40 agonist ivuxolimab in advanced cancers. Repertoires were generated with immunoSEQ multiplex PCR, while TCRdb's copy carries only in-frame clones and drops some. The repertoire has tens of thousands of clones, over 75% of them found once; the top ten carry 0.25% to 0.3%. Sample: CD4+ or CD8+ T cells sorted from blood, taken in a trial of the OX40 agonist ivuxolimab. Every receptor here comes from an adult with an advanced solid tumor such as melanoma, head and neck, liver or kidney cancer. Each CDR3 is given without its conserved first and last residue.

V,J,length,CDR3
TRBV28,TRBJ2-1,13,ASSFVRSSYNEQF
TRBV19,TRBJ1-5,12,ASSTDRSNQPQH
TRBV28,TRBJ1-6,14,ASSLPPGQVNSPLH
TRBV5-1,TRBJ1-3,13,ASSLQGLGGNTIY
TRBV21-1,TRBJ2-1,13,ASSKGDKTYNEQF
TRBV18,TRBJ2-7,12,ASSPSGGAYEQY
TRBV5-1,TRBJ1-1,12,ASSNAGPHTEAF
TRBV5-1,TRBJ2-7,12,ASSLESHTYEQY
TRBV28,TRBJ2-5,10,ASSRGQETQY
TRBV19,TRBJ1-4,13,ASSIAAGRVGWLF
TRBV7-2,TRBJ2-7,12,ASSLAGGSYEQY
TRBV5-6,TRBJ2-3,10,ASSLSLAKQY
TRBV10-3,TRBJ1-5,12,AISGTGGNQPQH
TRBV7-9,TRBJ2-2,11,ASSRGTTGELF
TRBV5-5,TRBJ2-7,13,ASSLTWSFSYEQY
TRBV6-1,TRBJ2-5,13,ASSEGVRREETQY
TRBV6-5,TRBJ1-6,14,ASSYDPRALNSPLH
TRBV20-1,TRBJ1-4,9,SATPGEKLF
TRBV21-1,TRBJ2-1,14,ASSIPRLGGVREQF
TRBV2,TRBJ2-2,12,ASKSQGITGELF
TRBV6-5,TRBJ1-2,12,ASSYGGRNYGYT
TRBV11-1,TRBJ1-1,13,ASSLGQGRNTEAF
TRBV5-1,TRBJ2-3,12,ASSQGQNTDTQY
TRBV5-1,TRBJ2-5,15,ASSSEPGGAGPETQY
TRBV5-4,TRBJ1-2,11,ASSISGGQGYT
TRBV28,TRBJ1-1,12,ASSSGILNTEAF
TRBV7-9,TRBJ2-2,11,ASSPRFTGELF
TRBV4-1,TRBJ1-1,13,ASSQDIVVNTEAF
TRBV19,TRBJ2-7,13,ASSISGTEPYEQY
TRBV2,TRBJ2-1,9,ASRSYNEQF
TRBV5-6,TRBJ1-2,12,ASSLRGRDYGYT
TRBV27,TRBJ2-3,13,ASSRRDPSTDTQY
TRBV7-9,TRBJ1-2,13,ASSPGTGRNSGYT
TRBV5-4,TRBJ2-1,15,ASSLKGAPNSYNEQF
TRBV2,TRBJ1-5,14,ASSEAGPRVGQPQH
TRBV2,TRBJ2-7,13,ASTSKGWSSYEQY
TRBV5-4,TRBJ2-7,14,ASSPGGDRGYYEQY
TRBV29-1,TRBJ2-7,9,SVEVVYEQY
TRBV29-1,TRBJ2-3,12,SLSLAGGRDTQY
TRBV11-2,TRBJ1-1,15,ASSSTLGTVANTEAF
TRBV11-2,TRBJ1-4,12,ASSLGISNEKLF